The T cell receptor (beta chain) described here comes from a study of blood T cell repertoires in COVID-19. Across the whole study: Both acute and convalescent COVID-19 samples were obtained from the United States, Italy and Spain. The cDNA or gDNA used as material had been derived from T cells, B-cell-depleted T cells, or PBMCs.

As handled by the study authors: From reference gene primer amplification, estimates of nucleated cell counts were derived. Method: immunoSEQ multiplex PCR; TCRdb's copy keeps in-frame clones and lacks some. That table is the source of V, J and clone size, and D and trimming were worked out from the DNA. The table lists 35,000 to 40,000 clones, over 75% of them singletons. Germline CDR1 reads SGDLS; CDR2 reads YYNGEE. The CDR3 sequence is 14 residues long. Trimming stripped 0 bases from V and 5 bases from J, with 11 bases between. The specimen was peripheral blood. This clonotype originated in a man in his 60s with active COVID-19. This chain links TRBV9 with TRBJ1-2; maybe TRBD1 (6 bases). CDR3 loop: CASSVVSGAYGYTF. The CDR3 DNA reads TGTGCCAGCAGCGTAGTGTCAGGGGCATATGGCTACACCTTC.